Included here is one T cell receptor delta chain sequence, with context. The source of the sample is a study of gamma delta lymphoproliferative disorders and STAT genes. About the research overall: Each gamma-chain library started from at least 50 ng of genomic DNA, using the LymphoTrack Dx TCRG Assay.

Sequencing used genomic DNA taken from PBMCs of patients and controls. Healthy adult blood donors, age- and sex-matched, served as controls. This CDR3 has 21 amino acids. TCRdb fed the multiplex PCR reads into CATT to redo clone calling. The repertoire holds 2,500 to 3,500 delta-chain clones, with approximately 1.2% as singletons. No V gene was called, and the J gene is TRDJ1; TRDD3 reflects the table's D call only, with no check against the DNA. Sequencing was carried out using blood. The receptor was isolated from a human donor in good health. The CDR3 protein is CAFEAHDKLHGGGYHGDKLIF. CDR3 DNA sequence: TGTGCCTTTGAGGCCCACGACAAGCTACATGGTGGGGGATACCATGGCGATAAACTCATCTTT.